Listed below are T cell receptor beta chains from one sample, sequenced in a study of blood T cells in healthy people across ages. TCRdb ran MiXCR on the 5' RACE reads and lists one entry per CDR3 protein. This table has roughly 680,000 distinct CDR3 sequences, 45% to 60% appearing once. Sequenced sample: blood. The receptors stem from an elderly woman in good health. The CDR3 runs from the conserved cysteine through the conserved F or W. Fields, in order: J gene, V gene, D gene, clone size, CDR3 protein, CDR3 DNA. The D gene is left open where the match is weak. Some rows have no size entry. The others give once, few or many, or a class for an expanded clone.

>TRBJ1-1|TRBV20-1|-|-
CSAFGQNTEAFF
TGCAGTGCTTTCGGACAGAACACTGAAGCTTTCTTT
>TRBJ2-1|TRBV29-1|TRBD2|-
CSATWGSSGDNEQFF
TGCAGCGCGACTTGGGGGTCTAGCGGGGACAATGAGCAGTTCTTC
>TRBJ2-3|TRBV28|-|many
CASTNSPGTQYF
TGTGCCAGCACCAACAGTCCGGGTACGCAGTATTTT
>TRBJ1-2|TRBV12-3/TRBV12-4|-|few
CASSWIVPANYGYTF
TGTGCCAGCAGTTGGATAGTACCTGCTAACTATGGCTACACCTTC
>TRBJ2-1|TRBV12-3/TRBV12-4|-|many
CASARGGTYEQFF
TGTGCCAGCGCCAGGGGGGGTACGTATGAGCAGTTCTTC
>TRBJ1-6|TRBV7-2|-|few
CASSLVAGLNSPLHF
TGTGCCAGCAGCTTAGTGGCAGGGCTGAATTCACCCCTCCACTTT
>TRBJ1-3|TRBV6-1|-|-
CASSEHLPQARGNTIYF
TGTGCCAGCAGTGAACACCTGCCCCAAGCGAGGGGAAACACCATATATTTT
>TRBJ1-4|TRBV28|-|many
CASSFANEKLFF
TGTGCCAGCAGTTTCGCGAATGAAAAACTGTTTTTT
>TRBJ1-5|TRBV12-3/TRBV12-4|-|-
CASSSGGPHSNQPQHF
TGTGCCAGCAGTTCCGGGGGACCCCACAGCAATCAGCCCCAGCATTTT
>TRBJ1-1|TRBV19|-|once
CASSIGAENTEAFF
TGTGCCAGTAGTATAGGAGCGGAGAACACTGAAGCTTTCTTT
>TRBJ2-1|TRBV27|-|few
CASGAWINNEQFF
TGTGCCAGCGGCGCGTGGATCAACAATGAGCAGTTCTTC
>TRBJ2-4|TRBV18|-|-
CASDQGGPQYF
TGTGCCAGCGATCAGGGGGGACCTCAGTACTTC
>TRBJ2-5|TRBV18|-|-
CASSQTSRAEGEETQYF
TGTGCCAGCTCCCAAACTTCGAGGGCCGAGGGAGAAGAGACCCAGTACTTC
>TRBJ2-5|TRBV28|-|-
CASSSSVQGGLETQYF
TGTGCCAGCAGTTCGTCAGTGCAGGGTGGTTTGGAGACCCAGTACTTC
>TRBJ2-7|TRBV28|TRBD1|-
CASSITGTGGYEQYF
TGTGCCAGCAGTATTACCGGGACAGGGGGCTACGAGCAGTACTTC
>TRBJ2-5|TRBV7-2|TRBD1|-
CASSLQGGSGEQYF
TGTGCCAGCAGCCTACAGGGGGGTTCGGGAGAGCAGTACTTC
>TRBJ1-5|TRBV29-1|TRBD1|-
CSVRTGDHQPQHF
TGCAGCGTCCGGACAGGAGACCATCAGCCCCAGCATTTT
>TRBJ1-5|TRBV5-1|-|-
CASSLGPTRGNQPQHF
TGCGCCAGCAGCTTGGGACCTACTAGGGGCAATCAGCCCCAGCATTTT
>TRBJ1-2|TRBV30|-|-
CAWSVSSAMGYTF
TGTGCCTGGAGTGTATCTTCGGCTATGGGCTACACCTTC
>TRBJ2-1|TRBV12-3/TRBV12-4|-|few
CASSGDSLRLFF
TGTGCCAGCTCCGGGGATAGCCTCCGCTTGTTCTTC
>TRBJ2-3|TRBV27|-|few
CASSLRTPTGGDTQYF
TGTGCCAGCAGCCTTCGGACTCCTACCGGGGGAGATACGCAGTATTTT
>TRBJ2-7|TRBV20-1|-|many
CSGGRFYEQYF
TGCTCCGGAGGGAGATTCTACGAGCAGTACTTC
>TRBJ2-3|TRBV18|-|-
CASSPPAGTVRTDTQYF
TGTGCCAGCTCACCACCGGCGGGGACAGTGCGAACAGATACGCAGTATTTT